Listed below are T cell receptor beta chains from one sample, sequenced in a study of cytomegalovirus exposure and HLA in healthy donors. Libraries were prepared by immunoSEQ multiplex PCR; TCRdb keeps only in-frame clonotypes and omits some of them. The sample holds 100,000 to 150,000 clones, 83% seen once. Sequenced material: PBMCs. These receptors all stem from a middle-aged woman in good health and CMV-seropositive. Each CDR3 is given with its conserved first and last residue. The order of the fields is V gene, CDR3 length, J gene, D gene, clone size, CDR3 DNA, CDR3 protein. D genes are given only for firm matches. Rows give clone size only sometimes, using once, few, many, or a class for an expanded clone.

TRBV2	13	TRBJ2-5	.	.	TGTGCCAGCAGTGAAGGACAGCAAGAGACCCAGTACTTC	CASSEGQQETQYF
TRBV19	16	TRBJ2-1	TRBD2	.	TGTGCCAGTAGCAAATCACTAGCGGGAGTAGTAGATGAGCAGTTCTTC	CASSKSLAGVVDEQFF
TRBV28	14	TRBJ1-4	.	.	TGTGCCAGCAGTTTCAGGGGTTCTAATGAAAAACTGTTTTTT	CASSFRGSNEKLFF
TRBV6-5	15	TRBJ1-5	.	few	TGTGCCAGCAGTCAAAGTAGAAACGGCAATCAGCCCCAGCATTTT	CASSQSRNGNQPQHF
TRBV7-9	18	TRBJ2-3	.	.	TGTTCCAGCAGCTTAGCGGATACAGGGCCAACCGGCACAGATACGCAGTATTTT	CSSSLADTGPTGTDTQYF
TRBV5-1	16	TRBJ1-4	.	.	TGCGCCAGCAGTAGGTGGGGGCTCGGAACTAATGAAAAACTGTTTTTT	CASSRWGLGTNEKLFF
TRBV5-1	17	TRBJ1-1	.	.	TGCGCCAGCAGCTTGTCGATCCCAGCGAATCTTGGGACTGAAGCTTTCTTT	CASSLSIPANLGTEAFF
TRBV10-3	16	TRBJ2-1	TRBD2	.	TGTGCCATCAGTGAGACAACTAGCGTGGGAGGTGAAGAGCAGTTCTTC	CAISETTSVGGEEQFF
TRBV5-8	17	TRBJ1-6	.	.	TGTGCCAGCACCCAAACGGGGGACGTCTCCTATAATTCACCCCTCCACTTT	CASTQTGDVSYNSPLHF
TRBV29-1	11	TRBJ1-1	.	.	TGCAGCGTTGTCCAGAACACTGAAGCTTTCTTT	CSVVQNTEAFF
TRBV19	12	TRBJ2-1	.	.	TGTGCCAGTAGTATCAGGGGTAATGAGCAGTTCTTC	CASSIRGNEQFF
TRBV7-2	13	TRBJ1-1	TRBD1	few	TGTGCCAGCAGCTCATCCGGGACAGGGAGCGCTTTCTTT	CASSSSGTGSAFF
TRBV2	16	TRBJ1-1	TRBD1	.	TGTGCCAGCAGTCAAAGGACAGGGCCGGTCGGCACTGAAGCTTTCTTT	CASSQRTGPVGTEAFF
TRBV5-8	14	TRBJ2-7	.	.	TGTGCCAGCAGCAGTACAGGAAACCCCTACGAGCAGTACTTC	CASSSTGNPYEQYF
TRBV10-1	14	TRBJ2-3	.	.	TGCGCCAGCAGTGTGACCAGGAGCACAGATACGCAGTATTTT	CASSVTRSTDTQYF
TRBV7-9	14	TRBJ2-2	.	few	TGTGCCAGCAGCTTAGATTTAGCTACCGGGGAGCTGTTTTTT	CASSLDLATGELFF
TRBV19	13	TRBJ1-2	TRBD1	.	TGTGCCAGTAGTCATCCCGGGACAGTGATCTACACCTTC	CASSHPGTVIYTF
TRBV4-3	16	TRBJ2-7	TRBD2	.	TGCGCCAGCAGCCTGGGGAGGAGTGCGGGAGCGGGCGAGCAGTACTTC	CASSLGRSAGAGEQYF
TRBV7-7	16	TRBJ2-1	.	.	TGTGCTAGCAGCCCCTTCCCTAGACAGTCCTACAATGAGCAGTTCTTC	CASSPFPRQSYNEQFF
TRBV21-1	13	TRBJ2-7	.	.	TGTGCCAGCAGGGATCCCGGGGTTTACGAGCAGTACTTC	CASRDPGVYEQYF
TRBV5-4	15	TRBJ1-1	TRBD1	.	TGTGCCAGCAGCGCGGGACAGATCATGAACACTGAAGCTTTCTTT	CASSAGQIMNTEAFF
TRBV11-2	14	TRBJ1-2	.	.	TGTGCCAGCAGCTTAGATTCGGGTTTCTATGGCTACACCTTC	CASSLDSGFYGYTF
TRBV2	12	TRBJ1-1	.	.	TGTGCCAGCAGTCGAGAGGACACTGAAGCTTTCTTT	CASSREDTEAFF
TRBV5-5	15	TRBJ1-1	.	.	TGTGCCAGCAGCTTGGGAGGGGGGGGTGGCACTGAAGCTTTCTTT	CASSLGGGGGTEAFF
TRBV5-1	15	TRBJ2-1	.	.	TGCGCCAGCAGCTTGGAAAGGACTCCATACAATGAGCAGTTCTTC	CASSLERTPYNEQFF
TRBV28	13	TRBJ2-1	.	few	TGTGCCAGCAGTTTGAGCGGAAGTAATGAGCAGTTCTTC	CASSLSGSNEQFF
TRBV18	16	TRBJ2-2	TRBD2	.	TGTGCCAGCTCACCCCTCTTAGCGGGAGGAACCGGGGAGCTGTTTTTT	CASSPLLAGGTGELFF
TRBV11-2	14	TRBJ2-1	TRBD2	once	TGTGCCAGCAGCATACCATTAGCGGGGGGACTCGAGTTCTTC	CASSIPLAGGLEFF
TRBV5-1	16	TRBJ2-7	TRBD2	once	TGCGCCAGCAGCTTGGCGTCTAGCGGGAGCCCCTACGAGCAGTACTTC	CASSLASSGSPYEQYF
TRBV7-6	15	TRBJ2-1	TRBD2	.	TGTGCCAGCGGCACGCGACTAGCGGGAGGCGGGGAGCAGTTCTTC	CASGTRLAGGGEQFF
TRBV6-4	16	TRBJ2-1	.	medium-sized	TGTGCCAGCAGTGACATTCTAGCGAACTCCTACAATGAGCAGTTCTTC	CASSDILANSYNEQFF
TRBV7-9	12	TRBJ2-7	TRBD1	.	TGTTCCAGCACCCAGGGGGCATACGAGCAGTACTTC	CSSTQGAYEQYF
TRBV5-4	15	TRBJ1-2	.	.	TGTGCCAGCAGCTTGGAAGGGGCAAACGTAGATGGCTACACCTTC	CASSLEGANVDGYTF
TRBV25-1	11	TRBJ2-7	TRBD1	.	TGTGCCAGCGGACAGGCCTACGAGCAGTACTTC	CASGQAYEQYF
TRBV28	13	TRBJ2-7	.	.	TGTGCCAGCAGTTCTCAGGGCTCCTACGAGCAGTACTTC	CASSSQGSYEQYF
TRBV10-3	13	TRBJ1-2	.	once	TGTGCCAGCAGCCGGGACAACAACTATGGCTACACCTTC	CASSRDNNYGYTF
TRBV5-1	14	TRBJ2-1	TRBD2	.	TGCGCCAGCAGCTTTCGCGGGAGTATGGATGAGCAGTTCTTC	CASSFRGSMDEQFF
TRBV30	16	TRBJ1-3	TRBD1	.	TGTGCCTGGAGCCTGGGGACAGGGGGTTTAGGAAACACCATATATTTT	CAWSLGTGGLGNTIYF
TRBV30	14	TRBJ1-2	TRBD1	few	TGTGCCTGGAGTGTGACAGGGATCAACTATGGCTACACCTTC	CAWSVTGINYGYTF
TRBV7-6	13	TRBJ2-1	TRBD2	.	TGTGCCAGTGGTGCGGGAGGGAGAAATGAGCAGTTCTTC	CASGAGGRNEQFF
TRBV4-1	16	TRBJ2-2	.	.	TGCGCCAGCAGCCAAAAGGGTAGCGGAAACACCGGGGAGCTGTTTTTT	CASSQKGSGNTGELFF
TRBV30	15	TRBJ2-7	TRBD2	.	TGTGCCTGGAGAAGAGCGGGACTAACCCGTCCCGAGCAGTACTTC	CAWRRAGLTRPEQYF
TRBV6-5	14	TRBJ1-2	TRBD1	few	TGTGCCAGCAGAAGACAGGGGGCAATCGGTGGCTACACCTTC	CASRRQGAIGGYTF
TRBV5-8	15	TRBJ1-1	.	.	TGTGCCAGCAGTTATCCGACAGATATGAACACTGAAGCTTTCTTT	CASSYPTDMNTEAFF
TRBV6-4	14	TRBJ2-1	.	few	TGTGCCAGCAGTGACGGTAGCTCCTACAATGAGCAGTTCTTC	CASSDGSSYNEQFF
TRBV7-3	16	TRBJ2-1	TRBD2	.	TGTGCCAGCAGCTTAACTAGCGGGATCTCCTACAATGAGCAGTTCTTC	CASSLTSGISYNEQFF
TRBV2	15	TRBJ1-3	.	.	TGTGCCAGCAGTTTTACCCCCGGCTCTGGAAACACCATATATTTT	CASSFTPGSGNTIYF
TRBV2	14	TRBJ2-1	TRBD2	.	TGTGCCAGCAGTGAGGGGACTAGCTTCGTTGAGCAGTTCTTC	CASSEGTSFVEQFF
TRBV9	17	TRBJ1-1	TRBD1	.	TGTGCCAGCAGCGCAATTCCCAGGACAGGGACGAACACTGAAGCTTTCTTT	CASSAIPRTGTNTEAFF